The next 27 T cell receptor beta chains were all read from a single sample in a study of T-cell memory formation after mild COVID-19. TCRdb recomputed calls from the 5' RACE reads with MiXCR, one row per CDR3 protein. The sample includes 400,000 to 500,000 distinct CDR3 sequences, over 15% of them seen just once. The sample consisted of PBMCs or a T cell subset sorted from them (not recorded which). The source of these receptors is an adult woman who had mild COVID-19 (a few samples of this study predate the infection). Cell type and time point are not known.

This clonotype was observed many times. The gene calls are TRBV7-9 and TRBJ2-1; either TRBD1 or TRBD2 may fit D (5 bases each). Germline V gene lookup returns CDR1 SEHNR and CDR2 FQNEAQ (reference sequence). The V end was cut by 1 base, the J end by 6 bases, with 19 bases between. The CDR3 contains 17 residues. The CDR3 DNA is TGTGCCAGCAGCTTAGTTTCCGGCGGGTTAGGGGCCAATGAGCAGTTCTTC. Its translation is CASSLVSGGLGANEQFF.

The chain employs TRBV15 and TRBJ2-7; the match to TRBD2 covers 12 bases. The germline V gene has CDR1 LNHNV and CDR2 YYDKDF (reference sequence). CDR3 length: 15 amino acids. The J segment lost 7 bases and the V segment lost 3 bases, leaving 7 bases of the junction unmatched. The CDR3 sequence: CATSSSGLAGGEQYF. The DNA for the CDR3 is TGTGCCACCAGCAGTTCGGGACTAGCGGGTGGAGAGCAGTACTTC.

The J gene is TRBJ2-1, the V gene TRBV30; 9 bases align to TRBD2. The germline gives CDR1 GTSNPN, CDR2 SVGIG (reference sequence). The CDR3 runs to 15 residues. J was trimmed by 4 bases and V by 3 bases; bases with no gene match: 7. As DNA, the CDR3 is TGTGCCTGGAGCCTGAGCGGGGGGACGTACAATGAGCAGTTCTTC. This sequence encodes CAWSLSGGTYNEQFF.

The CDR3 spells CASSWGAGARKNTEAFF. DNA for the CDR3: TGTGCCAGCAGTTGGGGTGCGGGGGCGAGGAAGAACACTGAAGCTTTCTTT. The gene calls are TRBV12-3 or TRBV12-4 and TRBJ1-1; perhaps TRBD1 as D (6 bases). V lost 4 bases and J 1 base, leaving 19 bases between the germline ends. The CDR3 sequence is 17 residues long.

This clonotype was recorded a few times. CDR3: CASSLDYNTDTQYF. The CDR3 DNA reads TGTGCCAGCAGCCTCGACTACAACACAGATACGCAGTATTTT. The V call is TRBV7-3, the J call TRBJ2-3; TRBD2 might be the D (5 bases). CDR3 length: 14 amino acids. V was shortened by 5 bases and J by 2 bases, with 11 bases between the two germline ends. The germline V gene has CDR1 SGHTA and CDR2 FQGTGA. The full variable domain, its missing parts supplied by reference TRBV7-3 and TRBJ2-3, is GAGVSQTPSNKVTEKGKYVELRCDPISGHTALYWYRQSLGQGPEFLIYFQGTGAADDSGLPNDRFFAVRPEGSVSTLKIQRTERGDSAVYLCASSLDYNTDTQYFGPGTRLTVL.

The chain is built from TRBV4-1 and TRBJ1-6; D ambiguous. Deletions cut 1 base from V and 1 base from J, with 14 bases between. CDR1 and CDR2 (germline): MGHRA, YSYEKL. The CDR3 is 18 amino acids. CDR3 sequence (DNA): TGCGCCAGCAGCCAAGCGGGCCCCCGGAGGTCCTATAATTCACCCCTCCACTTT. Protein sequence: CASSQAGPRRSYNSPLHF.

DNA for the CDR3: TGTGCCAGTAGTATAAGCGGGGTTCCTAGCACAGATACGCAGTATTTT. Encoded protein: CASSISGVPSTDTQYF. The chain combines TRBV19 with TRBJ2-3, with 7 bases aligning to TRBD2. The CDR3 extends over 16 amino acids. V trimming: 2 bases; J trimming: 0 bases; junction bases outside the gene matches: 5. Per the germline V gene, CDR1 is LNHDA and CDR2 is SQIVND (reference sequence).

Concerning this clonotype: This could be a read error, since a much larger clone is one nucleotide away. This chain uses TRBV7-3 with TRBJ2-3; D possibly corresponds to TRBD2 (5 bases). The V gene lost 0 bases and the J gene lost 6 bases, with 13 bases spanning the gap. Germline assignment: CDR1 SGHTA and CDR2 FQGTGA. The CDR3 runs to 15 residues. Here the CDR3 reads CASSLTPPVADTQYF. The CDR3 nucleotides read TGTGCCAGCAGCTTAACCCCCCCCGTAGCGGATACGCAGTATTTT.

This clonotype was counted a few times. The gene calls are TRBV5-1 and TRBJ2-1, with 10 bases matching TRBD2. After removal of 4 bases from V and 4 bases from J, the junction contained 11 bases not matched to a gene. The germline gives CDR1 SGHRS, CDR2 YFSETQ. This CDR3 comprises 17 residues. The CDR3 here is CASSPVASGGDYNEQFF. The CDR3 DNA sequence: TGCGCCAGCAGCCCTGTTGCTAGCGGGGGAGATTACAATGAGCAGTTCTTC.

The chain carries TRBV29-1 and TRBJ2-1, with unresolved D. CDR3 length: 9 residues. The V gene lost 3 bases and the J gene lost 9 bases, with 3 bases spanning the gap. Germline V lookup: CDR1 SQVTM, CDR2 ANQGSEA. The CDR3 here is CSVEPEQFF. The CDR3 DNA is TGCAGCGTTGAGCCTGAGCAGTTCTTC.

The chain uses TRBV6-6 and TRBJ2-5; D possibly corresponds to TRBD1 (5 bases). The V gene lost 5 bases and the J gene lost 5 bases, with 6 bases spanning the gap. Germline V gene data show CDR1 as MNHNY and CDR2 as SVGAGI (reference sequence). This CDR3 is built from 11 residues. The CDR3 reads CASSGAETQYF. CDR3 DNA sequence: TGTGCCAGCAGTGGGGCGGAGACCCAGTACTTC.

This clonotype has a handful of counts. V gene TRBV9 combines with J gene TRBJ2-2; D ambiguous. Germline V lookup: CDR1 SGDLS, CDR2 YYNGEE. This CDR3 spans 14 amino acids. The ends were cut back, 0 bases at V and 5 bases at J, with 8 bases in the middle. CDR3 sequence: CASSVEWLTGELFF. CDR3 coding DNA: TGTGCCAGCAGCGTAGAATGGTTGACCGGGGAGCTGTTTTTT.

The V gene is TRBV3-1, the J gene TRBJ2-7; 10 bases map to TRBD1. The CDR3 consists of 15 residues. CDR1 is LGHDT, CDR2 YNNKEL, per germline (reference sequence). V lost 5 bases, J lost 2 bases, and 6 bases stayed unmatched. The CDR3 loop reads CASSETGTGAYEQYF. The CDR3 nucleotides are TGTGCCAGCAGCGAGACCGGGACAGGGGCCTACGAGCAGTACTTC.

The chain combines TRBV29-1 with TRBJ1-2; 8 bases line up with TRBD1. This CDR3 is 11 amino acids long. The germline V gene has CDR1 SQVTM and CDR2 ANQGSEA. Written as DNA, the CDR3 is TGCAGGGCAGGGGGCCTCTATGGCTACACCTTC. It specifies CRAGGLYGYTF.

The chain recombines TRBV27 with TRBJ1-3, with D unresolved. The germline gives CDR1 MNHEY, CDR2 SMNVEV (reference sequence). The CDR3 runs to 14 residues. V was shortened by 5 bases and J by 2 bases, with 10 bases between the two germline ends. In DNA, the CDR3 is TGTGCCAGCAGTAGGAGGGTTCCTGGAAACACCATATATTTT. It codes for CASSRRVPGNTIYF.

This clonotype was counted between two and nine times. The chain is built from TRBV4-2 and TRBJ2-6; D is ambiguous. Germline loops: CDR1 LGHNA, CDR2 YNFKEQ. The CDR3 sequence is 17 residues long. V was cut by 3 bases and J by 0 bases, with 12 bases left in between. CDR3 sequence (DNA): TGTGCCAGCAGCCAGAGAGGAACGCGCTCTGGGGCCAACGTCCTGACTTTC. This codes for CASSQRGTRSGANVLTF.

This clonotype was counted a few times. The CDR3 bases are TGTGCCAGCAGCGTGGGAGAAGGGTCCGGGGAGCTGTTTTTT. This translates into CASSVGEGSGELFF. The chain carries TRBV9 and TRBJ2-2, with D possibly TRBD2 on 5 matching bases. Per germline, CDR1 SGDLS and CDR2 YYNGEE. The V gene lost 2 bases and the J gene lost 6 bases, with 11 bases spanning the gap. CDR3 length: 14 amino acids.

This clonotype was detected only a few times. CDR3 coding DNA: TGCGCCAGCAGCCTTGGACAGGGTACCAACGAGCAGTACTTC. Encoded protein: CASSLGQGTNEQYF. This chain connects TRBV5-1 to TRBJ2-7, with 8 bases fitting TRBD1. Trimming took 4 bases from V and 5 from J; bases not matched to a gene: 8. Germline values: CDR1 SGHRS, CDR2 YFSETQ. The CDR3 length is 14 residues.

In nucleotides, the CDR3 is TGTGCCATCAGCGGGGACACCTATGGCTACACCTTC. Amino acid sequence: CAISGDTYGYTF. The chain carries TRBV10-3 and TRBJ1-2; possible D gene TRBD1, 6 bases. Germline CDR1 reads ENHRY; CDR2 reads SYGVKD. The CDR3 is 12 residues long. V lost 6 bases and J 4 bases, leaving 9 bases between the germline ends.

This chain uses TRBV7-6 with TRBJ2-3; unclear D gene. This CDR3 has 13 amino acids. Germline CDR1 SGHVS, CDR2 FNYEAQ. V was pared by 5 bases and J by 2 bases, with 8 bases between. The CDR3 region is CASSLHITDTQYF. The CDR3 bases are TGTGCCAGCAGCCTACACATCACAGATACGCAGTATTTT.

This clonotype was seen only a few times. The chain has TRBV5-6 and TRBJ2-5; unclear D gene. The CDR3 spans 15 residues. V was shortened by 0 bases and J by 2 bases, with 11 bases between the two germline ends. The V gene's germline CDR1 is SGHDT and CDR2 YYEEEE. The CDR3 DNA is TGTGCCAGCAGCTTGGTATCGGGTCTACAAGAGACCCAGTACTTC. Translation: CASSLVSGLQETQYF.

This chain joins TRBV12-3 or TRBV12-4 and TRBJ2-2, with D possibly being TRBD1 (5 bases). V was trimmed by 10 bases and J by 4 bases, leaving 19 bases between them. The CDR3 has 15 residues. The CDR3 reads CATWSTDDTTGELFF. DNA for the CDR3: TGTGCCACCTGGTCGACAGATGATACCACCGGGGAGCTGTTTTTT.

The rearrangement links TRBV4-1 to TRBJ2-7; TRBD1 matches 7 bases. The germline V gene has CDR1 MGHRA and CDR2 YSYEKL. The CDR3 sequence is 15 residues long. The V gene end was trimmed by 4 bases and the J gene end by 1 base; junction bases not matched to a gene: 7. The CDR3 loop is CASSREGGFSYEQYF. CDR3 nucleotides: TGCGCCAGCAGCCGTGAAGGGGGCTTTTCCTACGAGCAGTACTTC.

This clonotype was counted a few times. The J gene is TRBJ2-4, the V gene TRBV4-1, with D maybe TRBD1 (5 bases). V lost 4 bases and J lost 0, with 13 bases in between. This CDR3 spans 16 amino acids. Germline assignment: CDR1 MGHRA and CDR2 YSYEKL. CDR3 in amino acids: CASSREDSLAKNIQYF. The DNA of the CDR3 is TGCGCCAGCAGCCGGGAAGACAGTCTAGCCAAAAACATTCAGTACTTC.

The sample holds a few counts of this clonotype. The chain joins TRBV12-3 or TRBV12-4 to TRBJ2-1; D call uncertain. Trimming took 2 bases from V and 6 from J, leaving 8 bases between them. The CDR3 is made up of 13 amino acids. The CDR3 DNA reads as TGTGCCAGCAGTTTAAGGTGGACCAATGAGCAGTTCTTC. This sequence encodes CASSLRWTNEQFF.

This clonotype was picked up a small number of times. J is TRBJ2-7 and V is TRBV6-5; 9 positions agree with TRBD1. Trimming took 6 bases from V and 3 from J; bases not matched to a gene: 9. The CDR3 covers 15 residues. Germline V gene sequence: CDR1 MNHEY, CDR2 SVGAGI. The CDR3 DNA sequence: TGTGCCAGCAGCGCCCCGGGACAGGGACACTACGAGCAGTACTTC. Protein sequence: CASSAPGQGHYEQYF.

The chain carries TRBV5-1 and TRBJ1-2; the D gene is possibly TRBD1 (5 bases). This CDR3 comprises 15 residues. Between the trimmed V and J ends, which lost 0 bases and 7 bases, there was a span of 16 bases. CDR1 and CDR2 from the germline V gene are SGHRS and YFSETQ. The CDR3 spells CASSLAGTGPSGYTF. Written as DNA, the CDR3 is TGCGCCAGCAGCTTGGCCGGGACGGGCCCTAGTGGCTACACCTTC. The full variable domain, in which reference TRBV5-1 and TRBJ1-2 provide the parts outside the CDR3, is KAGVTQTPRYLIKTRGQQVTLSCSPISGHRSVSWYQQTPGQGLQFLFEYFSETQRNKGNFPGRFSGRQFSNSRSEMNVSTLELGDSALYLCASSLAGTGPSGYTFGSGTRLTVV.